This TCR beta chain was sequenced for a study of cytomegalovirus exposure and HLA in healthy donors. About the study: The use of the same platform for the 95 to 150 validation repertoires and the 550 to 850 first-cohort repertoires was reported by a later analysis.

Study results and limitations: In vitro confirmation showed three CMV-associated chains to be CMV antigen specific.

TCRdb's copy holds only in-frame clones and misses some; the assay was immunoSEQ multiplex PCR. The profile covers 200,000 to 250,000 clones, with roughly 83% appearing a single time and over 12% taken by the ten largest. As concerns this clone: Its antigen is as yet unknown.

Trimming removed 0 bases at V and 3 bases at J, with 5 bases between. Germline CDR1 is KGHSY and CDR2 is FQNENV. The CDR3 has 13 amino acids. Sequenced sample: PBMCs. This chain links TRBV16 with TRBJ1-2; D gene ambiguous. This TCR was sampled from a woman under 40 in good health and CMV-seropositive. The CDR3 DNA reads as TGTGCCAGCAGCCAATCGAGTCACTATGGCTACACCTTC. This codes for CASSQSSHYGYTF.